These T cell receptor beta chains were read from a single sample in a study of CD8 T cells in ankylosing spondylitis. TCRdb analysed the 5' RACE reads with MiXCR anew, one entry per CDR3 protein. The data contain some 240,000 distinct CDR3 sequences, approximately 9% of them singletons. Sequencing was performed on blood, either unsorted or a sorted T cell fraction (not recorded which). Receptor source: a male donor with ankylosing spondylitis or in good health (not recorded which). CDR3s include the opening cysteine and the closing phenylalanine or tryptophan.

cdr3_length | j_call | v_call | cdr3_aa
14 | TRBJ2-7 | TRBV20-1 | CSASLAGGPREQYF
10 | TRBJ2-1 | TRBV20-1 | CSASGHEQFF
14 | TRBJ1-1 | TRBV7-8 | CASSLIQDATEAFF
18 | TRBJ1-6 | TRBV5-1 | CASSLRPLGQGVDSPLHF
16 | TRBJ2-2 | TRBV5-5 | CASSFGQREGTGELFF
15 | TRBJ1-1 | TRBV30 | CASMGTSSPTWTTFF
13 | TRBJ2-1 | TRBV24-1 | CATSGLQRGEQFF
13 | TRBJ2-2 | TRBV3-1 | CASSQAVKGELFF
15 | TRBJ2-7 | TRBV12-3/TRBV12-4 | CASSPASSTRYEQYF
16 | TRBJ2-1 | TRBV11-2 | CASSSKAGAPSSEQFF